Listed here are 15 T cell receptor beta chains from one sample, sequenced in a study of control samples from healthy donors and cancer patients. Assay: immunoSEQ multiplex PCR; the TCRdb copy retains only in-frame clones and omits some. This table has 100,000 to 150,000 clones, roughly 92% appearing once. Source material: PBMCs. The source of these receptors is an elderly man with head and neck cancer.

The chain uses TRBV19 and TRBJ1-2; D is ambiguous. CDR1 is LNHDA and CDR2 is SQIVND in the germline V gene (reference sequence). V shed 3 bases and J shed 4 bases, with 9 bases lying between them. The CDR3 sequence is 13 residues long. CDR3 in DNA: TGTGCCAGTAGTATCGGGTCACCCTATGGCTACACCTTC. It translates to CASSIGSPYGYTF.

J is TRBJ2-7 and V is TRBV7-9; TRBD1 agrees at 11 bases. V lost 6 bases to trimming and J lost 1 base; unmatched junction nucleotides: 8. Germline CDR1 and CDR2: SEHNR and FQNEAQ (reference sequence). The CDR3 length is 16 residues. The CDR3 DNA reads as TGTGCCAGCAGATCGACCGGGACAGGGGGATCCTACGAGCAGTACTTC. Translation gives CASRSTGTGGSYEQYF.

In its sample, this clone was seen a few times. CDR3 sequence reads: CASIERGAGELFF. The CDR3 region has the DNA TGTGCCAGCATCGAGCGGGGAGCCGGGGAGCTGTTTTTT. The genes are TRBV6-5 and TRBJ2-2; 7 positions agree with TRBD2. J gave up 6 bases and V 7 bases, and 5 bases lay outside the gene matches. The CDR3 length is 13 residues. The germline V gene has CDR1 MNHEY and CDR2 SVGAGI.

This rearrangement joins TRBV25-1 to TRBJ2-5; TRBD2 is a possible D gene (5 bases). The V end was cut by 3 bases, the J end by 2 bases, with 13 bases between. CDR1 is MGHDK and CDR2 is SYGVNS in the germline V gene. This CDR3 has 15 amino acids. As DNA, the CDR3 is TGTGCCAGCAGTGACCCGACTAACGGACAAGAGACCCAGTACTTC. Protein product: CASSDPTNGQETQYF.

This chain connects TRBV9 to TRBJ2-3; 7 nucleotides align to TRBD1. The CDR3 is made up of 18 amino acids. The V gene's germline CDR1 is SGDLS and CDR2 YYNGEE. V shed 4 bases and J 4 bases; nucleotides not matched to a gene: 18. Here the CDR3 reads CASSPGQAYPRVADTQYF. CDR3 nucleotides: TGTGCCAGCAGCCCCGGACAGGCCTATCCCCGGGTCGCAGATACGCAGTATTTT.

The gene calls are TRBV5-1 and TRBJ1-2; D is perhaps TRBD1 (5 bases). CDR3 length equals 14 residues. Germline assignment: CDR1 SGHRS and CDR2 YFSETQ. V was clipped by 6 bases and J by 3 bases, with 15 bases between them. CDR3 DNA sequence: TGCGCCAGCACACAGGAAATTTGTTACTATGGCTACACCTTC. Its protein product is CASTQEICYYGYTF.

The rearrangement joins TRBV5-1 to TRBJ1-1; D is possibly TRBD1 (5 bases). Trimming cost V 5 bases and J 1 base, with 15 bases left between them. The CDR3 has 15 residues. Germline CDR1 is SGHRS and CDR2 is YFSETQ. The CDR3 bases are TGCGCCAGCAGACCAGGCGGGGCAGGGAACACTGAAGCTTTCTTT. Residues: CASRPGGAGNTEAFF.

This chain uses TRBV4-1 with TRBJ2-7; D gene ambiguous. Germline loops: CDR1 MGHRA, CDR2 YSYEKL. This CDR3 spans 13 amino acids. V was shortened by 4 bases and J by 3 bases, with 10 bases between the two germline ends. In DNA form, the CDR3 reads TGCGCCAGCAGCCGGGCCACAAACTACGAGCAGTACTTC. Translated, it gives CASSRATNYEQYF.

Note on this clone: Within the sample, other DNA sequences also encode this same CDR3. The rearrangement joins TRBV9 to TRBJ2-7, with D possibly called TRBD1 or TRBD2 (5 bases each). The V gene lost 4 bases and the J gene lost 7 bases, with 15 bases spanning the gap. Germline values: CDR1 SGDLS, CDR2 YYNGEE. The CDR3 length is 13 residues. This CDR3 is CASSPAGADEQYF. In DNA, the CDR3 is TGTGCCAGCAGCCCCGCCGGGGCAGATGAGCAGTACTTC. The full variable domain, completed using reference TRBV9 and TRBJ2-7, is DSGVTQTPKHLITATGQRVTLRCSPRSGDLSVYWYQQSLDQGLQFLIQYYNGEERAKGNILERFSAQQFPDLHSELNLSSLELGDSALYFCASSPAGADEQYFGPGTRLTVT.

This rearrangement joins TRBV30 to TRBJ1-5; TRBD1 matches at 9 bases. With V trimmed by 3 bases and J by 3 bases, 6 bases remained unmatched. The CDR3 is made up of 15 amino acids. Germline CDR1 reads GTSNPN; CDR2 reads SVGIG (reference sequence). This CDR3 reads CAWSRGQGPNQPQHF. In DNA form, the CDR3 reads TGTGCCTGGAGCCGGGGACAGGGCCCCAATCAGCCCCAGCATTTT.

The chain links TRBV11-2 to TRBJ2-5; 8 nucleotides agree with TRBD1. V was clipped by 5 bases and J by 5 bases; unmatched bases: 10. The CDR3 length is 15 residues. The germline gives CDR1 SGHAT, CDR2 FQNNGV. In DNA, the CDR3 is TGTGCCAGCAGCCAAACCGGGGACAGGAGGGAGACCCAGTACTTC. Protein sequence: CASSQTGDRRETQYF. The full variable domain, with the rest looked up from reference TRBV11-2 and TRBJ2-5, is EAGVAQSPRYKIIEKRQSVAFWCNPISGHATLYWYQQILGQGPKLLIQFQNNGVVDDSQLPKDRFSAERLKGVDSTLKIQPAKLEDSAVYLCASSQTGDRRETQYFGPGTRLLVL.

About this clone: The sample has other DNA sequences that encode this CDR3 too. J is TRBJ2-5 and V is TRBV30, with D tentatively TRBD1 (6 bases). V lost 2 bases and J lost 3, with 10 bases in between. Germline values: CDR1 GTSNPN, CDR2 SVGIG (reference sequence). The CDR3 sequence is 13 residues long. This CDR3 is CAWSPPGEETQYF. The CDR3 nucleotides are TGTGCCTGGAGTCCGCCAGGGGAAGAGACCCAGTACTTC.

CDR3 sequence: CASSPQGAGGANVLTF. Written as DNA, the CDR3 is TGTGCCAGCAGTCCACAGGGGGCAGGTGGGGCCAACGTCCTGACTTTC. The chain employs TRBV27 and TRBJ2-6; 9 nucleotides align to TRBD1. The germline gives CDR1 MNHEY, CDR2 SMNVEV (reference sequence). With 5 bases clipped from V and 3 bases from J, the junction kept 5 bases outside the gene matches. The CDR3 is 16 amino acids.

This chain links TRBV6-2 or TRBV6-3 with TRBJ2-4; D tentatively fits TRBD1 or TRBD2 (5 bases each). Between the trimmed V and J ends, which lost 0 bases and 9 bases, there was a span of 12 bases. Germline assignment: CDR1 MNHEY and CDR2 SVGEGT. CDR3 length: 14 residues. CDR3 coding DNA: TGTGCCAGCAGTTACTCTCGGGGCGAGGGCATTCAGTACTTC. Residues: CASSYSRGEGIQYF.

On this clone: The DNA is left out, because the CDR3 cannot be placed on it with certainty; the CDR3 is given as TCRdb lists it. V and J are TRBV19 and TRBJ1-4. Germline CDR1 is LNHDA and CDR2 is SQIVND (reference sequence). A total of 15 residues make up the CDR3, ends included. The CDR3: CASSILERGDEKLFF.